The next 3 T cell receptor beta chains were all read from a single sample in a study of blood T cell repertoires in COVID-19 (dated by TCRdb to 2019 to 2021). Library prep was done by the immunoSEQ multiplex PCR assay. Sourced from immuneACCESS, this table was stored by TCRdb with only in-frame sequences that have V and J called. A share of the clones is absent; for the studies checked, an unresolved V gene accounts for under half, and the remainder has no known explanation. The sample table lists 200,000 to 250,000 clones, 65% to 90% of them with a count of one. Around 7.2% of the sample is in the top ten clones. The sequencing sample was made of peripheral blood. These receptors all come from a woman between 50 and 59 years old with acute or convalescent COVID-19.

The gene calls are TRBV11-2 and TRBJ2-7, with TRBD2 matching 9 bases. Trimming removed 5 bases from V and 1 base from J; junction bases left unmatched: 15. Germline CDR1 and CDR2: SGHAT and FQNNGV. CDR3 length: 18 amino acids. In DNA, the CDR3 is TGTGCCAGCAGCGCCCGCGTCGTGGCGGGGGGGCCGTCCTACGAGCAGTACTTC. Encoded protein: CASSARVVAGGPSYEQYF.

The chain links TRBV6-6 to TRBJ2-7; D is perhaps TRBD1 (5 bases). The ends were cut back, 7 bases at V and 6 bases at J, with 25 bases in the middle. Looked up from germline, CDR1 is MNHNY and CDR2 is SVGAGI (reference sequence). This CDR3 is built from 16 residues. CDR3: CASTNTAGKDMSEQYF. DNA of the CDR3: TGTGCCAGCACCAACACTGCAGGGAAAGATATGAGCGAGCAGTACTTC.

Ten or more counts support this clone. V usage is TRBV28 and J usage is TRBJ1-1; no firm D call. Germline V gives CDR1 MDHEN, CDR2 SYDVKM. The ends were cut back, 1 base at V and 0 bases at J, with 9 bases in the middle. This CDR3 contains 15 residues. The CDR3 nucleotides are TGTGCCAGCAGTTTATTTCCCCTAATGAACACTGAAGCTTTCTTT. This sequence encodes CASSLFPLMNTEAFF.